What follows are 30 T cell receptor beta chains derived from one specimen sequenced in a study of shared clonotypes between healthy human individuals (TCRdb year 2020). Library construction relied on the immunoSEQ multiplex PCR assay. TCRdb provides this immuneACCESS table in a form limited to in-frame rearrangements. Some clones are lacking; in checked studies, under half of them reflect an unresolved V gene, and why the rest are absent is not known. Across this sample there are about 1 million clones, with more than 60% seen only once. The ten most abundant clones make up around 1.5% of the sample. Material: memory CD4+ T cells sorted from blood. The cell subset or site label on this specimen signifies: CD45RA-negative fraction. The origin of the receptors is a man aged 18 to 30 in good health.

The chain links TRBV28 to TRBJ2-2, with 9 bases that match TRBD2. CDR3 length: 15 amino acids. Trimming at V came to 5 bases and at J to 3 bases, leaving 4 bases not matched to a gene. CDR1 and CDR2 (germline): MDHEN, SYDVKM. The CDR3 DNA reads as TGTGCCAGCAGTCCTAGCGGGGAAGACACCGGGGAGCTGTTTTTT. It codes for CASSPSGEDTGELFF.

V is TRBV5-1 and J is TRBJ2-5, with 15 bases lining up with TRBD2. The CDR3 covers 17 residues. Losses at the gene ends were 4 bases for V and 5 bases for J; bases not matched to a gene: 9. Germline loops: CDR1 SGHRS, CDR2 YFSETQ. As DNA, the CDR3 is TGCGCCAGCAGCCCGAGGACTAGCGGGAGGGCCGGGGAGACCCAGTACTTC. Protein: CASSPRTSGRAGETQYF.

The chain joins TRBV5-6 to TRBJ1-5, with D possibly matching TRBD1 (5 bases). CDR1 SGHDT and CDR2 YYEEEE come from the germline V gene. This CDR3 region has 19 residues. Trimming left V 4 bases short and J 2 bases short, with 25 bases between. CDR3 DNA sequence: TGTGCCAGCAGCGCCCGACGGGGGGGAGACCTGGCACGCAATCAGCCCCAGCATTTT. Translation: CASSARRGGDLARNQPQHF.

This clone was detected only a few times. The V call is TRBV25-1, the J call TRBJ2-2; unclear D gene. CDR1 MGHDK and CDR2 SYGVNS come from the germline V gene. This CDR3 region has 17 residues. Trimming removed 0 bases at V and 0 bases at J, with 11 bases between. CDR3 bases: TGTGCCAGCAGTGAATATAGCCAGGCACCGAACACCGGGGAGCTGTTTTTT. Protein product: CASSEYSQAPNTGELFF. The complete variable domain, with remaining parts taken from reference TRBV25-1 and TRBJ2-2, reads EADIYQTPRYLVIGTGKKITLECSQTMGHDKMYWYQQDPGMELHLIHYSYGVNSTEKGDLSSESTVSRIRTEHFPLTLESARPSHTSQYLCASSEYSQAPNTGELFFGEGSRLTVL.

V and J are TRBV10-3 and TRBJ2-3; tentatively, D is TRBD1 or TRBD2 (5 bases each). The ends were cut back, 4 bases at V and 6 bases at J, with 17 bases in the middle. This CDR3 has 15 residues. CDR1 is ENHRY and CDR2 is SYGVKD in the germline V gene. CDR3 bases: TGTGCCATCAGTGCTGGGGGTGGGGTTACGGATACGCAGTATTTT. This translates into CAISAGGGVTDTQYF.

This chain links TRBV6-4 with TRBJ2-3; no reliable D call. This CDR3 region has 16 residues. Trimming pared 3 bases from V and 0 bases from J, leaving 13 bases between. Germline V lookup: CDR1 MRHNA, CDR2 SNTAGT. The CDR3 loop is CASSEAAISSTDTQYF. The CDR3 nucleotides read TGTGCCAGCAGTGAAGCAGCCATATCTAGCACAGATACGCAGTATTTT.

This clone occurred once. The chain links TRBV29-1 to TRBJ2-7; tentatively, D is TRBD1 (6 bases). CDR3 length equals 12 residues. V shed 7 bases and J shed 4 bases, with 14 bases lying between them. Germline-derived CDR1 and CDR2 are SQVTM and ANQGSEA. CDR3 nucleotides: TGCAGCGGACGGGACACCGCTTACGAGCAGTACTTC. It translates to CSGRDTAYEQYF.

This chain joins TRBV18 and TRBJ2-3; D may be TRBD1 or TRBD2 (5 bases each). The CDR3 is made up of 16 amino acids. Germline CDR1 KGHSH, CDR2 LQKENI. V lost 2 bases and J 0 bases, leaving 12 bases between the germline ends. In nucleotides, the CDR3 is TGTGCCAGCTCACCATTCCCGGGACGGAGCACAGATACGCAGTATTTT. Its translation: CASSPFPGRSTDTQYF. The full variable domain, its missing parts supplied by reference TRBV18 and TRBJ2-3, is NAGVMQNPRHLVRRRGQEARLRCSPMKGHSHVYWYRQLPEEGLKFMVYLQKENIIDESGMPKERFSAEFPKEGPSILRIQQVVRGDSAAYFCASSPFPGRSTDTQYFGPGTRLTVL.

This sequence joins TRBV19 and TRBJ2-3; unclear D gene. This CDR3 region has 13 residues. V lost 7 bases and J lost 3, with 11 bases in between. CDR1 is LNHDA and CDR2 is SQIVND in the germline V gene (reference sequence). In DNA form, the CDR3 reads TGTGCCAGTAAATTCGGAGCGACAGATACGCAGTATTTT. It yields the protein CASKFGATDTQYF.

Regarding this clone: Other DNA variants within this sample encode the same CDR3. The chain recombines TRBV11-3 with TRBJ1-1, with D unclear. Trimming removed 5 bases at V and 1 base at J, with 5 bases between. Germline CDR1 and CDR2: SGHNT and YENEEA. The length of the CDR3 is 12 residues. Written as DNA, the CDR3 is TGTGCCAGCAGCCGTGGGAACACTGAAGCTTTCTTT. It codes for CASSRGNTEAFF.

As to this clone: This CDR3 is also generated by other DNA sequences in the sample. This chain joins TRBV5-6 and TRBJ1-2; D is unclear. Per the germline V gene, CDR1 is SGHDT and CDR2 is YYEEEE. This CDR3 has 13 residues. Trimming shortened V by 0 bases and J by 4 bases, and 7 bases separated the two germline ends. The DNA for the CDR3 is TGTGCCAGCAGCTTGGGGCAGATCTATGGCTACACCTTC. Encoded protein: CASSLGQIYGYTF.

The rearrangement links TRBV20-1 to TRBJ1-2; no clear D gene. The germline gives CDR1 DFQATT, CDR2 SNEGSKA (reference sequence). The CDR3 extends over 11 amino acids. Deletions cut 4 bases from V and 10 bases from J, with 13 bases between. The chain's CDR3 is CSAKEALDYTF. The CDR3 DNA follows: TGCAGTGCTAAGGAGGCCCTTGACTACACCTTC.

The genes are TRBV27 and TRBJ2-7; TRBD1 matches at 10 bases. CDR3 length equals 16 residues. Germline V lookup: CDR1 MNHEY, CDR2 SMNVEV (reference sequence). J lost 2 bases, V lost 3 bases, and 7 bases had no gene match. CDR3 DNA: TGTGCCAGCAGTTTCTACCCGGGACAGGGGACCTACGAGCAGTACTTC. Translating gives CASSFYPGQGTYEQYF.

This clone showed up just a few times. The rearrangement uses TRBV19 and TRBJ2-2; 10 bases map to TRBD2. Germline V gives CDR1 LNHDA, CDR2 SQIVND (reference sequence). With V trimmed by 6 bases and J by 3 bases, 10 bases remained unmatched. The CDR3 loop spans 17 amino acids. The CDR3 DNA is TGTGCCAGTAGACCCCTCTCCAGCGGGGGGGACACCGGGGAGCTGTTTTTT. Protein: CASRPLSSGGDTGELFF.

On this clone itself: Within the sample, other DNA sequences also encode this same CDR3. CDR3 residues: CASSLGLAGETQYF. In nucleotides, the CDR3 is TGCGCCAGCAGCTTGGGGCTCGCGGGAGAGACCCAGTACTTC. The V and J genes are TRBV5-1 and TRBJ2-5, with D tentatively TRBD2 (5 bases). This CDR3 region has 14 residues. Germline values: CDR1 SGHRS, CDR2 YFSETQ. Trimming cost V 0 bases and J 4 bases, with 10 bases left between them. Supplemented by reference TRBV5-1 and TRBJ2-5, the full variable domain reads KAGVTQTPRYLIKTRGQQVTLSCSPISGHRSVSWYQQTPGQGLQFLFEYFSETQRNKGNFPGRFSGRQFSNSRSEMNVSTLELGDSALYLCASSLGLAGETQYFGPGTRLLVL.

The genes are TRBV6-1 and TRBJ2-1; 7 positions agree with TRBD1. The CDR3 contains 15 residues. Germline loops: CDR1 MNHNS, CDR2 SASEGT. V was pared by 6 bases and J by 4 bases, with 9 bases of the junction left unmatched. CDR3 nucleotides: TGTGCCAGCAGGGAACAGGGGTCGGGGTACAATGAGCAGTTCTTC. It encodes CASREQGSGYNEQFF.

The chain links TRBV6-6 to TRBJ2-7; D gene ambiguous. Trimming shortened V by 4 bases and J by 6 bases, and 16 bases separated the two germline ends. CDR1 is MNHNY and CDR2 is SVGAGI in the germline V gene (reference sequence). The CDR3 covers 14 residues. The CDR3 here is CASSSRTASGEQYF. In DNA, the CDR3 is TGTGCCAGCAGTTCCCGGACGGCCTCCGGCGAGCAGTACTTC.

This rearrangement joins TRBV27 to TRBJ2-1, with 9 bases lining up with TRBD2. The V gene end was trimmed by 5 bases and the J gene end by 5 bases; junction bases not matched to a gene: 16. CDR1 MNHEY and CDR2 SMNVEV come from the germline V gene (reference sequence). The CDR3 is made up of 18 amino acids. DNA of the CDR3: TGTGCCAGCAGTCCCCCGAGGGTGAGCGGGGGGTCTCACAATGAGCAGTTCTTC. It translates to CASSPPRVSGGSHNEQFF.

The rearrangement links TRBV7-3 to TRBJ2-1; maybe TRBD2 (6 bases). Trimming cost V 5 bases and J 5 bases, with 13 bases left between them. CDR1 is SGHTA and CDR2 is FQGTGA in the germline V gene. The CDR3 sequence is 14 residues long. CDR3: CASSPTGSHNEQFF. The CDR3 DNA follows: TGTGCCAGCAGCCCTACCGGGAGTCACAATGAGCAGTTCTTC.

The genes are TRBV4-1 and TRBJ2-7; 14 bases agree with TRBD2. Germline trimming cut 3 bases from V and 1 base from J; bases unmatched to any gene: 2. Germline V gene data show CDR1 as MGHRA and CDR2 as YSYEKL. The CDR3 has 16 residues. DNA for the CDR3: TGCGCCAGCAGCCAGGGACTAGCGGGGGCTTCCTACGAGCAGTACTTC. Protein sequence: CASSQGLAGASYEQYF.

The rearrangement uses TRBV29-1 and TRBJ2-1; D is perhaps TRBD2 (5 bases). CDR1 and CDR2 from the germline V gene are SQVTM and ANQGSEA. This CDR3 is 13 amino acids long. Trimming shortened V by 0 bases and J by 7 bases, and 10 bases separated the two germline ends. The CDR3 nucleotides read TGCAGCGTTGAAGATCAGGAGGAGAATGAGCAGTTCTTC. Translating gives CSVEDQEENEQFF.

The V call is TRBV19, the J call TRBJ2-1; D assignment may be TRBD1 or TRBD2 (6 bases each). Trimming took off 7 bases at V and 7 bases at J, with 23 bases between the two ends. The length of the CDR3 is 16 residues. The germline gives CDR1 LNHDA, CDR2 SQIVND (reference sequence). The CDR3 spells CASTKGGGPRGNEQFF. The CDR3 DNA follows: TGTGCCAGTACCAAGGGGGGAGGACCCCGGGGGAATGAGCAGTTCTTC.

V is TRBV23-1 and J is TRBJ2-7; D uncertain. TRBV23-1 is flagged as an ORF with uncertain function. CDR3 length equals 14 residues. Deletions cut 0 bases from V and 0 bases from J, with 6 bases between. CDR3 sequence reads: CASSQSPLSYEQYF. The CDR3 nucleotides are TGCGCCAGCAGTCAATCGCCCCTCTCCTACGAGCAGTACTTC.

V and J are TRBV7-2 and TRBJ1-1; D perhaps matches TRBD1 (5 bases). The CDR3 spans 14 residues. With 5 bases removed from V and 9 bases from J, the gap between germline ends came to 19 bases. Germline assignment: CDR1 SGHTA and CDR2 FQGNSA. The CDR3 loop is CASSEDYRQFKAFF. The CDR3 DNA reads TGTGCCAGCAGCGAAGACTATCGACAGTTCAAAGCTTTCTTT.

The rearrangement links TRBV5-1 to TRBJ2-1; 7 bases line up with TRBD1. V shed 1 base and J 2 bases; nucleotides not matched to a gene: 12. The CDR3 runs to 18 residues. The germline V gene has CDR1 SGHRS and CDR2 YFSETQ. CDR3 in amino acids: CASSLFIGGQGPYNEQFF. CDR3 sequence (DNA): TGCGCCAGCAGCTTGTTTATAGGGGGCCAAGGTCCCTACAATGAGCAGTTCTTC.

V gene TRBV6-1 combines with J gene TRBJ1-3; 9 bases are shared with TRBD1. The CDR3 has 14 residues. The V gene's germline CDR1 is MNHNS and CDR2 SASEGT. Losses at the gene ends were 6 bases for V and 6 bases for J; bases not matched to a gene: 6. CDR3 nucleotides: TGTGCCAGCAGCCCCGGGACAGGGAAAAACACCATATATTTT. Residues: CASSPGTGKNTIYF.

Of note for this clone: A read error is possible here, since a much larger clone lies one base away. The chain couples TRBV5-4 to TRBJ2-2, with D perhaps matching TRBD1 (6 bases). The length of the CDR3 is 14 residues. The V end was cut by 0 bases, the J end by 4 bases, with 7 bases between. Germline V gene lookup returns CDR1 SGHNT and CDR2 YYREEE (reference sequence). CDR3 nucleotides: TGTGCCAGCAGCTTGGACAGGGTCACCGGGGAGCTGTTTTTT. This translates into CASSLDRVTGELFF.

The gene calls are TRBV5-1 and TRBJ2-7; TRBD1 aligns across 11 bases. This CDR3 spans 16 amino acids. The junction had 6 bases not matched to a gene; V was cut back by 3 bases and J by 1 base. Germline lookup yields CDR1 SGHRS and CDR2 YFSETQ. The CDR3 loop reads CASSSRTGGLSYEQYF. The CDR3 DNA follows: TGCGCCAGCAGCTCCCGGACAGGGGGCCTATCCTACGAGCAGTACTTC.

This chain uses TRBV4-1 with TRBJ2-5; D may match TRBD1 or TRBD2 (5 bases each). The CDR3 contains 14 residues. V was clipped by 5 bases and J by 1 base, with 11 bases between them. Germline V gene lookup returns CDR1 MGHRA and CDR2 YSYEKL. CDR3 in DNA: TGCGCCAGCAGCTACCGGGACGGCCAAGAGACCCAGTACTTC. It codes for CASSYRDGQETQYF.

Concerning this clone: This CDR3 is also generated by other DNA sequences in the sample. The rearrangement uses TRBV10-3 and TRBJ2-5; TRBD1 or TRBD2 may be the D gene (5 bases each). Trimming shortened V by 4 bases and J by 0 bases, and 6 bases separated the two germline ends. CDR3 size: 13 residues. CDR1 is ENHRY, CDR2 SYGVKD, per germline. Written as DNA, the CDR3 is TGTGCCATCAGTGGGGGGAACCAAGAGACCCAGTACTTC. Amino acid sequence: CAISGGNQETQYF.